One sample yielded the 17 T cell receptor beta chains listed below, sequenced in a study of cytomegalovirus exposure and HLA in healthy donors. 13 Jbeta primers and 60 Vbeta primers were used for the PCR. Produced via immunoSEQ multiplex PCR; TCRdb's table is partial and in-frame only. The table records approximately 82,000 clones, approximately 74% of them present only once. The sample comprised PBMCs. Receptor source: a woman between 45 and 65 years old in good health and CMV-seropositive.

The chain employs TRBV29-1 and TRBJ2-2; tentative D call: TRBD2 (6 bases). Looked up from germline, CDR1 is SQVTM and CDR2 is ANQGSEA. This CDR3 has 13 residues. The CDR3 here is CSVAARNTGELFF. CDR3 sequence (DNA): TGCAGTGTAGCGGCTAGAAACACCGGGGAGCTGTTTTTT.

The table lists this clone with a count of one. This chain joins TRBV28 and TRBJ2-1, with 12 bases that match TRBD2. V lost 2 bases to trimming and J lost 4 bases; unmatched junction nucleotides: 9. The CDR3 consists of 18 residues. Looked up from germline, CDR1 is MDHEN and CDR2 is SYDVKM. The CDR3 spells CASSLGRLAGVRYNEQFF. CDR3 DNA sequence: TGTGCCAGCAGTTTAGGGAGACTAGCGGGAGTGAGATACAATGAGCAGTTCTTC.

The V call is TRBV10-2, the J call TRBJ2-1, with 13 bases aligning to TRBD2. The CDR3 is 17 amino acids. V lost 6 bases to trimming and J lost 4 bases; unmatched junction nucleotides: 9. Germline V gene sequence: CDR1 WSHSY, CDR2 SAAADI. The CDR3 is CASSRGGLAGIYNEQFF. CDR3 DNA sequence: TGCGCCAGCAGCCGAGGGGGACTAGCGGGAATTTACAATGAGCAGTTCTTC.

This sequence joins TRBV9 and TRBJ2-1; tentatively, D is TRBD1 (6 bases). The CDR3 totals 16 residues. Trimming took off 0 bases at V and 0 bases at J, with 10 bases between the two ends. Germline CDR1 reads SGDLS; CDR2 reads YYNGEE. The CDR3: CASSVGGGGSYNEQFF. Written as DNA, the CDR3 is TGTGCCAGCAGCGTAGGTGGGGGCGGCTCCTACAATGAGCAGTTCTTC. Together with reference TRBV9 and TRBJ2-1, the CDR3 gives the full variable domain: DSGVTQTPKHLITATGQRVTLRCSPRSGDLSVYWYQQSLDQGLQFLIQYYNGEERAKGNILERFSAQQFPDLHSELNLSSLELGDSALYFCASSVGGGGSYNEQFFGPGTRLTVL.

The chain is built from TRBV9 and TRBJ2-2; D gene unclear. This CDR3 contains 11 residues. Trimming cost V 3 bases and J 6 bases, with 3 bases left between them. The germline CDR1 and CDR2 sequences are SGDLS and YYNGEE. DNA for the CDR3: TGTGCCAGCAGCGCTTCCGGGGAGCTGTTTTTT. Protein sequence: CASSASGELFF.

The rearrangement joins TRBV13 to TRBJ2-1; 11 nucleotides align to TRBD2. The CDR3 length is 15 residues. The trim removed 5 bases at V and 4 bases at J, leaving 4 bases unmatched. Germline CDR1 and CDR2: PRHDT and FYEKMQ (reference sequence). CDR3 in amino acids: CASSLRLAGYNEQFF. In nucleotides, the CDR3 is TGTGCCAGCAGCCTTAGACTAGCGGGATACAATGAGCAGTTCTTC.

The chain links TRBV30 to TRBJ1-5; 9 nucleotides agree with TRBD1. Germline CDR1 reads GTSNPN; CDR2 reads SVGIG (reference sequence). The CDR3 is 13 amino acids. J was trimmed by 2 bases and V by 5 bases; bases with no gene match: 1. The CDR3: CAWGDRGNQPQHF. DNA of the CDR3: TGTGCCTGGGGGGACAGGGGCAATCAGCCCCAGCATTTT.

The chain links TRBV19 to TRBJ2-1, with 9 nucleotides matching TRBD2. The V segment lost 3 bases and the J segment 7 bases; nucleotides outside the gene matches: 10. The CDR3 is made up of 16 amino acids. Per germline, CDR1 LNHDA and CDR2 SQIVND (reference sequence). The DNA of the CDR3 is TGTGCCAGTAGTATCAGTGCGGGAGGGCCGAGGAATGAGCAGTTCTTC. The encoded protein is CASSISAGGPRNEQFF.

The chain has TRBV19 and TRBJ2-1, with 10 nucleotides matching TRBD1. Germline V gene data show CDR1 as LNHDA and CDR2 as SQIVND (reference sequence). V gave up 5 bases and J gave up 4 bases; unmatched junction bases: 5. CDR3 length equals 15 residues. The CDR3 DNA sequence: TGTGCCAGTAGTCTTGACAGGGGGCTTTACAATGAGCAGTTCTTC. This gives the protein CASSLDRGLYNEQFF. The full variable domain, rest sourced from reference TRBV19 and TRBJ2-1, is DGGITQSPKYLFRKEGQNVTLSCEQNLNHDAMYWYRQDPGQGLRLIYYSQIVNDFQKGDIAEGYSVSREKKESFPLTVTSAQKNPTAFYLCASSLDRGLYNEQFFGPGTRLTVL.

The chain is built from TRBV28 and TRBJ2-1; 8 bases fit TRBD2. The CDR3 length is 15 residues. Germline V lookup: CDR1 MDHEN, CDR2 SYDVKM. The junction had 10 bases not matched to a gene; V was cut back by 8 bases and J by 4 bases. The CDR3: CASPPAGGFYNEQFF. The DNA for the CDR3 is TGTGCCAGCCCCCCCGCGGGAGGTTTTTACAATGAGCAGTTCTTC.

The chain has TRBV5-1 and TRBJ2-1, with 12 positions matching TRBD2. Germline CDR1 reads SGHRS; CDR2 reads YFSETQ. The CDR3 totals 15 residues. V shed 3 bases and J 15 bases; nucleotides not matched to a gene: 13. CDR3 sequence reads: CASSSAGASGRAGFF. CDR3 DNA: TGCGCCAGCAGCTCGGCCGGGGCTAGCGGGAGGGCCGGGTTCTTC. The whole variable domain, remainder taken from reference TRBV5-1 and TRBJ2-1, is KAGVTQTPRYLIKTRGQQVTLSCSPISGHRSVSWYQQTPGQGLQFLFEYFSETQRNKGNFPGRFSGRQFSNSRSEMNVSTLELGDSALYLCASSSAGASGRAGFFGPGTRLTVL.

The V and J genes are TRBV4-1 and TRBJ2-7; the D gene is possibly TRBD2 (6 bases). Trimming shortened V by 0 bases and J by 4 bases, and 19 bases separated the two germline ends. The CDR3 runs to 17 residues. CDR1 and CDR2 from the germline V gene are MGHRA and YSYEKL. The CDR3 DNA reads TGCGCCAGCAGCCAAGATCTCGAATTCGGGGGAAGATACGAGCAGTACTTC. Its protein is CASSQDLEFGGRYEQYF.

The V call is TRBV28, the J call TRBJ1-2, with TRBD1 matching over 7 bases. Germline CDR1 reads MDHEN; CDR2 reads SYDVKM. CDR3 length: 16 amino acids. V lost 6 bases and J lost 8; bases outside the gene matches: 18. This CDR3 is CASRRQGIEDHGGYTF. In DNA form, the CDR3 reads TGTGCCAGCAGAAGACAGGGAATCGAGGACCACGGCGGCTACACCTTC.

The chain joins TRBV6-5 to TRBJ2-1, with 9 bases that match TRBD1. From germline, CDR1 is MNHEY and CDR2 SVGAGI. The ends lost 5 bases at V and 2 bases at J; junction bases unmatched: 1. The CDR3 is 14 amino acids. CDR3 sequence reads: CASSGTGTYNEQFF. As DNA, the CDR3 is TGTGCCAGCAGTGGGACAGGGACCTACAATGAGCAGTTCTTC.

This sequence joins TRBV5-6 and TRBJ2-3; no definite D call. The CDR3 length is 13 residues. From germline, CDR1 is SGHDT and CDR2 YYEEEE. Trimming took off 1 base at V and 6 bases at J, with 9 bases between the two ends. As DNA, the CDR3 is TGTGCCAGCAGCTTGAGAGGATTGGATACGCAGTATTTT. Protein product: CASSLRGLDTQYF.

In DNA, the CDR3 is TGTGCCAGCAGCCCCCGCGGGTGGGAGACCCAGTACTTC. Translating gives CASSPRGWETQYF. The chain is built from TRBV13 and TRBJ2-5; weak D call: TRBD2 (5 bases). Germline V gene data show CDR1 as PRHDT and CDR2 as FYEKMQ (reference sequence). Trimming left V 5 bases short and J 5 bases short, with 12 bases between. The CDR3 contains 13 residues.

In its sample, this clone was seen once. The chain couples TRBV4-2 to TRBJ1-1; D remains unclear. This CDR3 spans 14 amino acids. The germline gives CDR1 LGHNA, CDR2 YNFKEQ. V was trimmed by 4 bases and J by 3 bases, leaving 12 bases between them. The CDR3 is CASSPYRRDTEAFF. CDR3 DNA sequence: TGTGCCAGCAGCCCCTATCGGAGGGACACTGAAGCTTTCTTT.